Given below is one T cell receptor beta chain in context. Antigen specificity is unknown. Germline V gene data show CDR1 as SQVTM and CDR2 as ANQGSEA. The CDR3 consists of 18 residues. The J segment lost 5 bases and the V segment lost 2 bases, leaving 15 bases of the junction unmatched. These data belong to a study of OX40 agonist ivuxolimab in advanced cancers. Across the whole study: All patients had ivuxolimab intravenously every 2 weeks at 0.01 to 10 mg/kg.

Study-wide results and limits: Mean expanded clone counts were higher in CD8+ than CD4+ T cells. Among the nonresponders, some also had low normalized T-cell clonal expansion.

Generated by immunoSEQ multiplex PCR, the TCRdb table keeps only in-frame clones and is missing some. The sample consists of 55,000 to 70,000 clones, around 86% of them appearing once. Here the sequenced sample was CD4+ or CD8+ T cells sorted from blood, taken in a trial of the OX40 agonist ivuxolimab. The chain links TRBV29-1 to TRBJ2-1; 10 bases fit TRBD2. This TCR came from an adult with an advanced solid tumor such as melanoma, head and neck, liver or kidney cancer. The CDR3 DNA follows: TGCAGCGTTGAAACTTCTAGCGGGGGAAGCTTTGGAAACAATGAGCAGTTCTTC. This translates into CSVETSSGGSFGNNEQFF.